The 24 T cell receptor beta chains given below trace back to one sample, sequenced in a study of blood T cell repertoires in COVID-19. Clones were read by immunoSEQ multiplex PCR, and TCRdb kept only the in-frame ones, dropping some. The top ten hold more than 9.5% of the sample, which has over 30,000 clones, around nine tenths seen once. The sequencing sample was made of peripheral blood. Source of these receptors: a human donor in a cohort sampled during active COVID-19.

This chain connects TRBV25-1 to TRBJ2-3; 8 bases align to TRBD2. The CDR3 spans 16 residues. Germline V gene lookup returns CDR1 MGHDK and CDR2 SYGVNS. V dropped 7 bases and J dropped 6; count of bases not matched to a gene: 15. CDR3 protein: CASMRTSLGRTDTQYF. Written as DNA, the CDR3 is TGTGCCAGCATGCGGACTAGCCTCGGGAGAACGGATACGCAGTATTTT. The full variable domain, in which reference TRBV25-1 and TRBJ2-3 provide the parts outside the CDR3, is EADIYQTPRYLVIGTGKKITLECSQTMGHDKMYWYQQDPGMELHLIHYSYGVNSTEKGDLSSESTVSRIRTEHFPLTLESARPSHTSQYLCASMRTSLGRTDTQYFGPGTRLTVL.

The chain joins TRBV3-1 (or the pseudogene TRBV3-2) to TRBJ2-3, with D hard to call. With 4 bases removed from V and 0 bases from J, the gap between germline ends came to 11 bases. This CDR3 has 15 amino acids. CDR1 LGHDT and CDR2 YNNKEL come from the germline V gene (reference sequence). The CDR3 region has the DNA TGTGCCAGCAGCCCCACTCAGACTAGCACAGATACGCAGTATTTT. Its protein product is CASSPTQTSTDTQYF.

V gene TRBV9 combines with J gene TRBJ2-3; 12 nucleotides align to TRBD2. Germline loops: CDR1 SGDLS, CDR2 YYNGEE. The junction had 15 bases not matched to a gene; V was cut back by 5 bases and J by 2 bases. CDR3 length: 19 amino acids. As DNA, the CDR3 is TGTGCCAGCAGTTATAAAACGAACGGACTAGCGGGGATCACAGATACGCAGTATTTT. This sequence encodes CASSYKTNGLAGITDTQYF.

The chain links TRBV6-4 to TRBJ2-4; 8 nucleotides line up with TRBD1. CDR3 length: 14 residues. Germline V gives CDR1 MRHNA, CDR2 SNTAGT. V dropped 5 bases and J dropped 8; count of bases not matched to a gene: 8. The CDR3 sequence is CASSPGTGSDIQYF. The CDR3 DNA follows: TGTGCCAGCAGTCCCGGGACAGGATCAGACATTCAGTACTTC.

V usage is TRBV15 and J usage is TRBJ1-5; tentatively, D is TRBD1 (5 bases). Germline loops: CDR1 LNHNV, CDR2 YYDKDF (reference sequence). V lost 5 bases and J lost 0, with 14 bases in between. CDR3 length: 16 residues. This CDR3 reads CATSETTGLSNQPQHF. As DNA, the CDR3 is TGTGCCACCAGCGAGACTACGGGACTTAGCAATCAGCCCCAGCATTTT.

This chain uses TRBV28 with TRBJ1-1; D is unresolved. Germline-derived CDR1 and CDR2 are MDHEN and SYDVKM. The CDR3 totals 14 residues. The ends were cut back, 1 base at V and 7 bases at J, with 13 bases in the middle. The CDR3 protein is CASSLSAGSIEAFF. The CDR3 nucleotides read TGTGCCAGCAGTTTATCGGCAGGATCAATTGAAGCTTTCTTT.

The chain employs TRBV5-4 and TRBJ2-1; 10 bases map to TRBD1. V gave up 3 bases and J gave up 6 bases; unmatched junction bases: 3. This CDR3 region has 14 residues. The germline CDR1 and CDR2 sequences are SGHNT and YYREEE (reference sequence). CDR3 loop: CASSWGTGANEQFF. The CDR3 nucleotides are TGTGCCAGCAGCTGGGGGACAGGGGCCAATGAGCAGTTCTTC.

The chain joins TRBV27 to TRBJ1-2, with 8 bases matching TRBD1. The CDR3 spans 13 residues. Looked up from germline, CDR1 is MNHEY and CDR2 is SMNVEV (reference sequence). The trim removed 6 bases at V and 5 bases at J, leaving 5 bases unmatched. The CDR3 region has the DNA TGTGCCAGCAGGGACAGGGTTGCTTATGGCTACACCTTC. It is translated as CASRDRVAYGYTF.

J is TRBJ1-5 and V is TRBV28, with a weak D call TRBD1 (6 bases). The ends were cut back, 5 bases at V and 5 bases at J, with 19 bases in the middle. The germline gives CDR1 MDHEN, CDR2 SYDVKM. The CDR3 is made up of 16 amino acids. DNA of the CDR3: TGTGCCAGCAGTCCCCCCCAGGGACATGGGGATCAGCCCCAGCATTTT. Translating gives CASSPPQGHGDQPQHF.

This clone was picked up one time. The chain combines TRBV7-2 with TRBJ1-1; D is perhaps TRBD1 (5 bases). This CDR3 region has 13 residues. Trimming took 5 bases from V and 7 from J, leaving 14 bases between them. The germline V gene has CDR1 SGHTA and CDR2 FQGNSA. In DNA, the CDR3 is TGTGCCAGCAGCCCAACCGGAGGGGTTGAAGCTTTCTTT. It is translated as CASSPTGGVEAFF.

The J gene is TRBJ2-5, the V gene TRBV18; D uncertain. Trimming stripped 3 bases from V and 5 bases from J, with 10 bases between. The V gene's germline CDR1 is KGHSH and CDR2 LQKENI. The CDR3 length is 13 residues. The CDR3 reads CASSPSLEETQYF. CDR3 sequence (DNA): TGTGCCAGCTCACCCTCCCTCGAGGAGACCCAGTACTTC.

The V call is TRBV21-1, the J call TRBJ1-2; the D call TRBD1 from the table was never checked on the DNA. TRBV21-1 is a documented pseudogene. CDR3 length: 17 residues. The chain's CDR3 is CASSTRETGTPDYGYTF. DNA of the CDR3: TGTGCCAGCAGCACGCGAGAGACCGGGACACCAGACTATGGCTACACCTTC.

To note about this clone: The junction differs from germline at one of its ends, possibly a read error. The chain uses TRBV2 and TRBJ2-1; 7 bases agree with TRBD1. Per the germline V gene, CDR1 is SNHLY and CDR2 is FYNNEI. The CDR3 runs to 15 residues. DNA of the CDR3: TGTGCCAGCAGGGAAGACAGGGCTCCCTACAATGAGCAGTTCTTC. Translating gives CASREDRAPYNEQFF.

The V call is TRBV7-3, the J call TRBJ1-5; possible D gene TRBD1, 5 bases. V lost 4 bases and J 4 bases, leaving 14 bases between the germline ends. The CDR3 length is 15 residues. The germline gives CDR1 SGHTA, CDR2 FQGTGA. As DNA, the CDR3 is TGTGCCAGCAGCTGGATTGGGGAGGGGAATCAGCCCCAGCATTTT. Residues: CASSWIGEGNQPQHF.

V and J are TRBV7-9 and TRBJ2-1; 8 bases align to TRBD1. V trimming: 1 base; J trimming: 1 base; junction bases outside the gene matches: 0. The CDR3 totals 15 residues. In germline, CDR1 is SEHNR, CDR2 FQNEAQ (reference sequence). CDR3 DNA: TGTGCCAGCAGCTTAGGACAGGGGTCCTACAATGAGCAGTTCTTC. It translates to CASSLGQGSYNEQFF.

This clone was counted only a few times. The chain is built from TRBV5-6 and TRBJ1-4; D ambiguous. The CDR3 totals 17 residues. Germline V gene lookup returns CDR1 SGHDT and CDR2 YYEEEE. Deletions cut 2 bases from V and 8 bases from J, with 22 bases between. The CDR3 DNA reads TGTGCCAGCAGCTTCACCCCTTTGGGTCAGGTTGACGAAAAACTGTTTTTT. Residues: CASSFTPLGQVDEKLFF.

The chain uses TRBV29-1 and TRBJ1-5, with 7 positions matching TRBD1. The CDR3 runs to 15 residues. The J segment lost 7 bases and the V segment lost 4 bases, leaving 13 bases of the junction unmatched. Per germline, CDR1 SQVTM and CDR2 ANQGSEA. The CDR3 DNA follows: TGCAGCGTTGCCTCGCGGCAGGGGGTCGGGCAGCCCCAGCATTTT. Encoded protein: CSVASRQGVGQPQHF.

The V gene is TRBV6-5, the J gene TRBJ2-5, with D possibly matching TRBD1 (6 bases). Germline CDR1 reads MNHEY; CDR2 reads SVGAGI. This CDR3 spans 14 amino acids. The ends were cut back, 5 bases at V and 2 bases at J, with 12 bases in the middle. CDR3 bases: TGTGCCAGCAGTCCCAGGGGTCTACAAGAGACCCAGTACTTC. This translates into CASSPRGLQETQYF.

This clone has just one count. The chain recombines TRBV4-2 with TRBJ1-1; 7 bases fit TRBD1. The CDR3 spans 15 residues. The V gene end was trimmed by 4 bases and the J gene end by 3 bases; junction bases not matched to a gene: 8. From germline, CDR1 is LGHNA and CDR2 YNFKEQ. The DNA for the CDR3 is TGTGCCAGCAGCCCTCCGTCGACAGGGCACACTGAAGCTTTCTTT. The encoded protein is CASSPPSTGHTEAFF.

The V call is TRBV20-1, the J call TRBJ2-1; a weak D match, TRBD2 (5 bases). V gave up 6 bases and J gave up 5 bases, with 8 bases separating them. The germline V gene has CDR1 DFQATT and CDR2 SNEGSKA (reference sequence). The CDR3 sequence is 11 residues long. CDR3 amino acids: CSAVEDNEQFF. CDR3 coding DNA: TGCAGTGCCGTGGAGGACAATGAGCAGTTCTTC.

The V and J genes are TRBV6-6 and TRBJ2-3; 11 bases line up with TRBD2. The V gene's germline CDR1 is MNHNY and CDR2 SVGAGI (reference sequence). V gave up 2 bases and J gave up 6 bases; unmatched junction bases: 7. There are 16 residues in the CDR3. Written as DNA, the CDR3 is TGTGCCAGCAGTTACCGAGCTAGCGGGAGGTACGATACGCAGTATTTT. Amino acids: CASSYRASGRYDTQYF.

This chain connects TRBV5-1 to TRBJ1-1, with TRBD1 matching over 8 bases. V trimming: 0 bases; J trimming: 7 bases; junction bases outside the gene matches: 5. Germline loops: CDR1 SGHRS, CDR2 YFSETQ. The CDR3 runs 14 residues. In nucleotides, the CDR3 is TGCGCCAGCAGCTTGGGACAGGGGAGGGGTGAAGCTTTCTTT. Amino acids: CASSLGQGRGEAFF.

CDR3 coding DNA: TGTGCCAGCAGCCACCCGGGACTAGACCCCACAGATACGCAGTATTTT. It encodes CASSHPGLDPTDTQYF. V usage is TRBV7-6 and J usage is TRBJ2-3; 8 positions match TRBD2. The J segment lost 2 bases and the V segment lost 5 bases, leaving 9 bases of the junction unmatched. Germline CDR1 is SGHVS and CDR2 is FNYEAQ. This CDR3 is built from 16 residues. The full variable domain, with the rest looked up from reference TRBV7-6 and TRBJ2-3, is GAGVSQSPRYKVTKRGQDVALRCDPISGHVSLYWYRQALGQGPEFLTYFNYEAQQDKSGLPNDRFSAERPEGSISTLTIQRTEQRDSAMYRCASSHPGLDPTDTQYFGPGTRLTVL.

This rearrangement joins TRBV2 to TRBJ2-1, with D possibly being TRBD2 (5 bases). The germline CDR1 and CDR2 sequences are SNHLY and FYNNEI. Trimming cost V 5 bases and J 0 bases, with 11 bases left between them. CDR3 length: 15 residues. The CDR3 DNA sequence: TGTGCCAGCAGTCCTAGAGCGGCCTCCTACAATGAGCAGTTCTTC. Protein sequence: CASSPRAASYNEQFF.